This entry features one TCR beta chain sequence. Its antigen is not identified. The entry originates in a study of siplizumab effects on memory and regulatory T cells. TCRdb's table, derived via immunoSEQ multiplex PCR, lists solely in-frame clones and lacks some. The sample lists around 87,000 clones, 85% to 90% seen once, with around 14% in the top ten. Trimming removed 3 bases at V and 0 bases at J, with 9 bases between. The germline V gene has CDR1 ENHRY and CDR2 SYGVKD. The CDR3 sequence is 15 residues long. Study-wide results and limits: Significantly reduced by siplizumab was the cumulative frequency of alloreactive sequences, namely those traceable to unstimulated CD4+ memory cells. Siplizumab cultures yielded proliferating Tregs whose suppressive function was not confirmed.

The chain carries TRBV10-3 and TRBJ1-5; possible D gene TRBD1, 5 bases. The sample taken for sequencing was CD4+ T cells sorted from blood. The sequence was obtained from a human donor in good health. CDR3 sequence: CAISESGDSNQPQHF. In nucleotides, the CDR3 is TGTGCCATCAGTGAATCGGGGGATAGCAATCAGCCCCAGCATTTT.